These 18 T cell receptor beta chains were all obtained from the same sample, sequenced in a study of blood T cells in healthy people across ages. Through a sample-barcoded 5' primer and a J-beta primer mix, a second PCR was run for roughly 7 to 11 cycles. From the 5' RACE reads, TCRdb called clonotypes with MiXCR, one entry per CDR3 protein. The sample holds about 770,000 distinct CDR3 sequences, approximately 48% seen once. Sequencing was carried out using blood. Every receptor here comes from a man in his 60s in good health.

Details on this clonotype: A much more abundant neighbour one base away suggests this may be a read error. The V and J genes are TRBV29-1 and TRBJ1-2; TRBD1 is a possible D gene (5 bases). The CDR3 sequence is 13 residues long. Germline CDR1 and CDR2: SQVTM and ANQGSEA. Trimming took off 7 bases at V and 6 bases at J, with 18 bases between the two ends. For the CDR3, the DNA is TGCAGCGCCGCCGGGGGATCTATCCATGGCTACACCTTC. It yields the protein CSAAGGSIHGYTF.

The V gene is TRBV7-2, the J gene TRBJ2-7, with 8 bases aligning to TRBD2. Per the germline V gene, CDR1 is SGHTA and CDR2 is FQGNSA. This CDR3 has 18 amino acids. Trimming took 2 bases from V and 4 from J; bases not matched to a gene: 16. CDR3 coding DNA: TGTGCCAGCAGCTTAAAAACTCCACAGGGACTAGGTGGTTACGAGCAGTACTTC. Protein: CASSLKTPQGLGGYEQYF.

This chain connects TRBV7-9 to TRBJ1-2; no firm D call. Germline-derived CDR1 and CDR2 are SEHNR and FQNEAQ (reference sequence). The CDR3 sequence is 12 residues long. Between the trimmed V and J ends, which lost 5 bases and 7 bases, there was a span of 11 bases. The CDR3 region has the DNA TGTGCCAGCAGCGCGGGATCTGGTGGCTACACCTTC. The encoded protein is CASSAGSGGYTF.

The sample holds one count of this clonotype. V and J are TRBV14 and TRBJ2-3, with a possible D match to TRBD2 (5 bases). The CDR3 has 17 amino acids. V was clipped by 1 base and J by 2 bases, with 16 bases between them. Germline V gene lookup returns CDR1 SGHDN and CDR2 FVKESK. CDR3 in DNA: TGTGCCAGCAGCCAAGGATTGGGAGTTTATACCACAGATACGCAGTATTTT. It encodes CASSQGLGVYTTDTQYF. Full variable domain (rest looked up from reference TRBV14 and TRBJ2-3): EAGVTQFPSHSVIEKGQTVTLRCDPISGHDNLYWYRRVMGKEIKFLLHFVKESKQDESGMPNNRFLAERTGGTYSTLKVQPAELEDSGVYFCASSQGLGVYTTDTQYFGPGTRLTVL.

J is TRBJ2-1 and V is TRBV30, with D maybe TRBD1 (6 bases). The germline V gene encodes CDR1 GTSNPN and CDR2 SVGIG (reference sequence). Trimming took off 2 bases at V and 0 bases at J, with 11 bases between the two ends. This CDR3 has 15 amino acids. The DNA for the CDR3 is TGTGCCTGGAGTACGGACAGTAGCTCCTACAATGAGCAGTTCTTC. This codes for CAWSTDSSSYNEQFF.

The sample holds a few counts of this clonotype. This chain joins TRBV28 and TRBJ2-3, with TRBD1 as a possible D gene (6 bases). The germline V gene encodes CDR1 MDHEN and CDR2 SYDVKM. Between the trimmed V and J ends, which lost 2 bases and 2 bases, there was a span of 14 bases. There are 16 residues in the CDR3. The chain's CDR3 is CASSLIAGAYTDTQYF. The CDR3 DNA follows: TGTGCCAGCAGTTTAATCGCAGGGGCCTACACAGATACGCAGTATTTT.

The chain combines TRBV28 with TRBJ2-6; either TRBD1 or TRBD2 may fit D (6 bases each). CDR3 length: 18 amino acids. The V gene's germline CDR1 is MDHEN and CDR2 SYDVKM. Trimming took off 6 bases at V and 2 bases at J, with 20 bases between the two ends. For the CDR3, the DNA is TGTGCCAGCAGCCGAATACAGGGTCGGGGGCCTGGGGCCAACGTCCTGACTTTC. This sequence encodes CASSRIQGRGPGANVLTF.

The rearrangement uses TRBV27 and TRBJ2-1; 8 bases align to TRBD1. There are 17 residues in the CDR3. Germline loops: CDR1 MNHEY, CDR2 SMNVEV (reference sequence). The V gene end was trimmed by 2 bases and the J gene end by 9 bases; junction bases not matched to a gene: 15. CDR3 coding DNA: TGTGCCAGCAGTTTACTCCTCTCCCGGACAGGGAACGGTGAGCAGTTCTTC. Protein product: CASSLLLSRTGNGEQFF.

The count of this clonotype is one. The CDR3 loop reads CASSRPQRGGNEQFF. The CDR3, as DNA: TGCGCCAGCAGCAGGCCCCAGCGGGGGGGCAATGAGCAGTTCTTC. V and J are TRBV4-1 and TRBJ2-1; 10 positions match TRBD2. With V trimmed by 5 bases and J by 6 bases, 7 bases remained unmatched. The CDR3 runs 15 residues. Germline lookup yields CDR1 MGHRA and CDR2 YSYEKL.

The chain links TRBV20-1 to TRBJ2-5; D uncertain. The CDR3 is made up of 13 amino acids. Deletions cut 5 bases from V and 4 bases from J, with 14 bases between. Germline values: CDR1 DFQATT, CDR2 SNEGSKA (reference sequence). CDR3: CSADGGPGETQYF. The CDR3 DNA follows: TGCAGTGCTGACGGCGGACCCGGAGAGACCCAGTACTTC.

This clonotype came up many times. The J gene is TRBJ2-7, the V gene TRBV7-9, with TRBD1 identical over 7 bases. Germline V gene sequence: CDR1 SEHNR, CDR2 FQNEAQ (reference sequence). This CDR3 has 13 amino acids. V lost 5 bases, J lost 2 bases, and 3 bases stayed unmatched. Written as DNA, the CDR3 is TGTGCCAGCAGCCGTGGGACAGCCTACGAGCAGTACTTC. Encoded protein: CASSRGTAYEQYF.

In DNA, the CDR3 is TGCAGTGCACCCCAGACAGGGGACTATGGCTACACCTTC. Amino acid sequence: CSAPQTGDYGYTF. The V gene is TRBV20-1, the J gene TRBJ1-2, with 8 bases lining up with TRBD1. The V segment lost 6 bases and the J segment 3 bases; nucleotides outside the gene matches: 6. CDR1 is DFQATT and CDR2 is SNEGSKA in the germline V gene (reference sequence). The CDR3 spans 13 residues.

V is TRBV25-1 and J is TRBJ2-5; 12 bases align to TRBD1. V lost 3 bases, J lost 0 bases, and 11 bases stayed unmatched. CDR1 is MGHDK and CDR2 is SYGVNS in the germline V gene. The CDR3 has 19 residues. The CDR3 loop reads CASSDPGTGGFRYQETQYF. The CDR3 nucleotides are TGTGCCAGCAGTGACCCTGGGACAGGGGGCTTCCGGTACCAAGAGACCCAGTACTTC.

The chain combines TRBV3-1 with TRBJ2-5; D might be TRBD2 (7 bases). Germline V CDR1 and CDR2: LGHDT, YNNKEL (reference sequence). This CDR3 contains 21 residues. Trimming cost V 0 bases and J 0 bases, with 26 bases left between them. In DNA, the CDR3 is TGTGCCAGCAGCCAAGATCGGGGGGCATCTCCGCGGGGGACTAACCAAGAGACCCAGTACTTC. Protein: CASSQDRGASPRGTNQETQYF.

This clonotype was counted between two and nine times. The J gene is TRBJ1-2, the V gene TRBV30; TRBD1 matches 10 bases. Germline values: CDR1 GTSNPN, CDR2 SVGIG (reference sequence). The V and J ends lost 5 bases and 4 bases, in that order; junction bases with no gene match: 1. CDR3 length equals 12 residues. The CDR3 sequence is CAWGDRGYGYTF. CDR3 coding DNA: TGTGCCTGGGGGGACAGGGGCTATGGCTACACCTTC.

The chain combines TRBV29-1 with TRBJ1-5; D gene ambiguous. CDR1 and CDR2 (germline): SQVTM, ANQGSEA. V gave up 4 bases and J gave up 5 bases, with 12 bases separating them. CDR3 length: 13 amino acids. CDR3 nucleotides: TGCAGCGTTGCCGGGCCAGGAGATCAGCCCCAGCATTTT. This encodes CSVAGPGDQPQHF.

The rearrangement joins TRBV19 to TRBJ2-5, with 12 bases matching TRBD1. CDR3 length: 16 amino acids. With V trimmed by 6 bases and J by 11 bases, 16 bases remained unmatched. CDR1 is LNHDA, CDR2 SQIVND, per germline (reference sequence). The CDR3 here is CASSPSPGQGACEQYF. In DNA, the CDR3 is TGTGCCAGTAGCCCGAGTCCGGGACAGGGGGCGTGTGAGCAGTACTTC.

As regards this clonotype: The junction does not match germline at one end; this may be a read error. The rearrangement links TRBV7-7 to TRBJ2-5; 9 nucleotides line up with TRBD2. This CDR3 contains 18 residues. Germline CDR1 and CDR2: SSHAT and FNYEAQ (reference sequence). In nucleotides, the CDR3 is TGTGCTAGCAGCTTAGGGATAGCGGGGGAGTATAACCAAGAGACCCAGTACTTC. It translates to CASSLGIAGEYNQETQYF.